Following are 32 T cell receptor beta chains from one sample sequenced in a study of vaccination and CD4 T cells after COVID-19. Cultured CD4+ T cells had their DNA profiled by the Oncomine TCR Beta short-read assay. TCRdb reprocessed the PCR reads via MiXCR and lists one record per CDR3 protein. The top ten hold 22% of the sample, which has 9,500 to 15,000 distinct CDR3 sequences, 60% seen once. No antigen has been identified for these receptors. Treatment: roughly nine-day PBMC culture with coronavirus spike peptide pools or control peptides (ViraFEST assay). Sequenced sample: CD4+ T cells from blood, cultured in vitro. These receptors all stem from a human donor who had recovered from COVID-19.

V gene TRBV14 combines with J gene TRBJ2-3; 10 nucleotides match TRBD2. Germline CDR1 is SGHDN and CDR2 is FVKESK. Trimming took 1 base from V and 4 from J; bases not matched to a gene: 11. The CDR3 contains 18 residues. The CDR3 nucleotides are TGTGCCAGCAGCCAAGGTAGCGGGAGGTACCTTCGGGCAGATACGCAGTATTTT. Amino acids: CASSQGSGRYLRADTQYF.

This clonotype was counted a few times. This sequence joins TRBV20-1 and TRBJ2-5; perhaps TRBD2 as D (6 bases). Trimming shortened V by 0 bases and J by 3 bases, and 11 bases separated the two germline ends. The CDR3 covers 14 residues. Germline lookup yields CDR1 DFQATT and CDR2 SNEGSKA (reference sequence). The CDR3 here is CSARDGGPEETQYF. DNA for the CDR3: TGCAGTGCTAGAGATGGAGGGCCTGAAGAGACCCAGTACTTC.

The rearrangement joins TRBV30 to TRBJ2-5, with D maybe TRBD2 (6 bases). Trimming removed 2 bases at V and 1 base at J, with 8 bases between. This CDR3 comprises 13 residues. CDR1 GTSNPN and CDR2 SVGIG come from the germline V gene (reference sequence). CDR3 bases: TGTGCCTGGAGTCGGGACTTCCAAGAGACCCAGTACTTC. This codes for CAWSRDFQETQYF.

This chain connects TRBV11-2 to TRBJ2-7; the match to TRBD1 covers 8 bases. Germline values: CDR1 SGHAT, CDR2 FQNNGV. This CDR3 has 15 amino acids. The V and J ends lost 3 bases and 0 bases, in that order; junction bases with no gene match: 4. The CDR3 region has the DNA TGTGCCAGCAGCTTGGGGACAGGCCTCTCCTACGAGCAGTACTTC. Amino acids: CASSLGTGLSYEQYF. The variable domain in full, completed from reference TRBV11-2 and TRBJ2-7, reads EAGVAQSPRYKIIEKRQSVAFWCNPISGHATLYWYQQILGQGPKLLIQFQNNGVVDDSQLPKDRFSAERLKGVDSTLKIQPAKLEDSAVYLCASSLGTGLSYEQYFGPGTRLTVT.

The chain combines TRBV4-1 with TRBJ2-2; D gene uncertain. This CDR3 comprises 13 residues. Germline lookup yields CDR1 MGHRA and CDR2 YSYEKL. The V end was cut by 1 base, the J end by 4 bases, with 4 bases between. This CDR3 reads CASSQGPTGELFF. The CDR3 DNA reads as TGCGCCAGCAGCCAAGGGCCCACCGGGGAGCTGTTTTTT.

This clonotype is medium-sized within its sample. V and J are TRBV6-1 and TRBJ2-5; D call uncertain. V was cut by 3 bases and J by 4 bases, with 3 bases left in between. The CDR3 spans 11 residues. The germline V gene has CDR1 MNHNS and CDR2 SASEGT. CDR3 DNA sequence: TGTGCCAGCAGTGACCCAGAGACCCAGTACTTC. Translating it yields CASSDPETQYF.

This chain connects TRBV20-1 to TRBJ2-7; 9 nucleotides agree with TRBD2. This CDR3 spans 13 amino acids. With 8 bases clipped from V and 5 bases from J, the junction kept 10 bases outside the gene matches. The V gene's germline CDR1 is DFQATT and CDR2 SNEGSKA (reference sequence). This CDR3 reads CSPMTSGHHEQYF. The DNA of the CDR3 is TGCAGTCCCATGACTAGCGGACACCACGAGCAGTACTTC.

The chain recombines TRBV6-7 with TRBJ2-1, with 7 nucleotides matching TRBD2. Near its end, the DNA agrees better with TRBJ2-7, so the J call may be wrong. TRBV6-7 is an ORF; its function is uncertain. The CDR3 contains 18 residues. CDR3 in amino acids: CASSYQPPRGYPYFEQYF. The CDR3 DNA follows: TGTGCCAGCAGTTACCAGCCTCCGCGGGGGTATCCCTATTTCGAGCAGTACTTC.

The chain joins TRBV20-1 to TRBJ2-7; 7 nucleotides line up with TRBD2. Germline CDR1 reads DFQATT; CDR2 reads SNEGSKA (reference sequence). The CDR3 has 16 residues. Trimming removed 0 bases from V and 1 base from J; junction bases left unmatched: 9. CDR3: CSAREIRRGLSYEQYF. The CDR3 region has the DNA TGCAGTGCTAGAGAGATCCGGCGGGGACTATCCTACGAGCAGTACTTC.

The chain is built from TRBV20-1 and TRBJ2-5; 7 bases are shared with TRBD2. The germline V gene encodes CDR1 DFQATT and CDR2 SNEGSKA (reference sequence). This CDR3 has 16 residues. The V segment lost 5 bases and the J segment 5 bases; nucleotides outside the gene matches: 17. The CDR3 DNA is TGCAGTGCTCTTAGGACTAGTCTCTTGTGGGGGGAGACCCAGTACTTC. Translating it yields CSALRTSLLWGETQYF.

The chain employs TRBV7-2 and TRBJ2-1; D is unclear. V dropped 0 bases and J dropped 4 bases, with 7 bases sitting between them. The germline V gene has CDR1 SGHTA and CDR2 FQGNSA. The CDR3 contains 14 residues. CDR3 DNA: TGTGCCAGCAGCTTAGCGCTGGAGTACAATGAGCAGTTCTTC. It yields the protein CASSLALEYNEQFF.

The chain is built from TRBV27 and TRBJ1-5; 10 bases are shared with TRBD1. The CDR3 runs 16 residues. Germline CDR1 MNHEY, CDR2 SMNVEV (reference sequence). Trimming removed 6 bases from V and 7 bases from J; junction bases left unmatched: 12. The CDR3 reads CASSPTRQGAGQPQHF. The CDR3 DNA is TGTGCCAGCAGCCCGACCAGACAGGGGGCCGGGCAGCCCCAGCATTTT.

The table lists this clonotype with a few counts. This chain links TRBV20-1 with TRBJ1-1; D gene unclear. Germline V CDR1 and CDR2: DFQATT, SNEGSKA (reference sequence). This CDR3 is 14 amino acids long. V was shortened by 5 bases and J by 4 bases, with 17 bases between the two germline ends. The CDR3 sequence: CSARPGKSRTEAFF. CDR3 coding DNA: TGCAGTGCTCGCCCGGGAAAGTCCCGCACTGAAGCTTTCTTT.

Comment on this clonotype: The CDR3 carries no conserved terminal phenylalanine or tryptophan, so it likely arises from a read error. DNA for the CDR3: TGCAGTGCTGACCATAGGACTAGCGGGTACCAGCAGTTCCTC. Its translation: CSADHRTSGYQQFL. The J gene is TRBJ2-1, the V gene TRBV20-1; 11 nucleotides match TRBD2. CDR3 size: 14 residues. The germline V gene encodes CDR1 DFQATT and CDR2 SNEGSKA (reference sequence). The J segment lost 11 bases and the V segment lost 5 bases, leaving 11 bases of the junction unmatched.

This clonotype was observed a few times. V gene TRBV15 combines with J gene TRBJ1-6; D gene unclear. Germline V gene lookup returns CDR1 LNHNV and CDR2 YYDKDF (reference sequence). There are 17 residues in the CDR3. Trimming stripped 0 bases from V and 1 base from J, with 10 bases between. This CDR3 reads CATSRDRSRSYNSPLHF. CDR3 sequence (DNA): TGTGCCACCAGCAGAGACAGAAGCCGGTCCTATAATTCACCCCTCCACTTT.

The chain employs TRBV20-1 and TRBJ2-7, with 8 nucleotides matching TRBD2. CDR1 is DFQATT and CDR2 is SNEGSKA in the germline V gene (reference sequence). The V and J ends lost 8 bases and 6 bases, in that order; junction bases with no gene match: 12. The CDR3 is made up of 13 amino acids. CDR3 in amino acids: CSPRREGLREQYF. The DNA of the CDR3 is TGCAGTCCCCGCCGGGAGGGCCTGCGCGAGCAGTACTTC.

The chain recombines TRBV20-1 with TRBJ2-3; TRBD2 aligns across 7 bases. The ends lost 0 bases at V and 3 bases at J; junction bases unmatched: 6. Germline V gene lookup returns CDR1 DFQATT and CDR2 SNEGSKA (reference sequence). The CDR3 spans 15 residues. The CDR3 is CSARDKTSSTDTQYF. CDR3 in DNA: TGCAGTGCTAGAGATAAGACTAGCAGTACAGATACGCAGTATTTT.

The chain links TRBV20-1 to TRBJ2-3; a possible D gene is TRBD2 (6 bases). CDR1 is DFQATT, CDR2 SNEGSKA, per germline (reference sequence). The V and J ends lost 5 bases and 6 bases respectively, with 21 bases between them. The CDR3 spans 15 residues. For the CDR3, the DNA is TGCAGTGCTCCCAGAGGTGGGGGAGGATGGGATACGCAGTATTTT. Residues: CSAPRGGGGWDTQYF.

CDR3: CASSLEGRDIGSEQYF. DNA of the CDR3: TGCGCCAGCAGCTTGGAGGGTCGGGACATCGGCTCCGAGCAGTACTTC. The V call is TRBV5-1, the J call TRBJ2-7; maybe TRBD1 (6 bases). The CDR3 is made up of 16 amino acids. Trimming took off 0 bases at V and 6 bases at J, with 19 bases between the two ends. Germline CDR1 SGHRS, CDR2 YFSETQ.

The chain employs TRBV20-1 and TRBJ2-2, with D hard to call. CDR3 length: 13 amino acids. V was pared by 5 bases and J by 0 bases, with 7 bases between. Looked up from germline, CDR1 is DFQATT and CDR2 is SNEGSKA (reference sequence). CDR3 loop: CSASNANTGELFF. CDR3 DNA sequence: TGCAGTGCTTCCAACGCGAACACCGGGGAGCTGTTTTTT.

This clonotype was recorded a few times. This chain uses TRBV20-1 with TRBJ2-1, with 8 bases fitting TRBD2. This CDR3 has 14 amino acids. The germline V gene has CDR1 DFQATT and CDR2 SNEGSKA (reference sequence). V trimming: 6 bases; J trimming: 10 bases; junction bases outside the gene matches: 14. DNA of the CDR3: TGCAGTGCCGCTGGGGGGACTAGTCTCGACGAGCAGTTCTTC. Encoded protein: CSAAGGTSLDEQFF.

This chain links TRBV5-8 with TRBJ1-5; possibly TRBD1 for D (5 bases). The germline V gene encodes CDR1 SGHTS and CDR2 YDEGEE. The CDR3 extends over 15 amino acids. Trimming stripped 0 bases from V and 6 bases from J, with 13 bases between. The DNA of the CDR3 is TGTGCCAGCAGCTTGGCGCCCAGGGCTCGTCAGCCCCAGCATTTT. It yields the protein CASSLAPRARQPQHF.

This clonotype was detected only once. The chain recombines TRBV20-1 with TRBJ2-7; no clear D gene. CDR3 size: 13 residues. V was shortened by 1 base and J by 1 base, with 8 bases between the two germline ends. CDR1 is DFQATT and CDR2 is SNEGSKA in the germline V gene (reference sequence). The DNA for the CDR3 is TGCAGTGCTAGAGGAACGGATTCCTACGAGCAGTACTTC. It specifies CSARGTDSYEQYF.

This chain connects TRBV7-3 to TRBJ2-1; TRBD1 is a possible D gene (6 bases). The length of the CDR3 is 13 residues. Trimming left V 4 bases short and J 5 bases short, with 9 bases between. Germline V gene data show CDR1 as SGHTA and CDR2 as FQGTGA. The CDR3 is CASSSRQDNEQFF. The DNA of the CDR3 is TGTGCCAGCAGCTCCCGACAGGACAATGAGCAGTTCTTC.

In its sample, this clonotype was seen a few times. The J gene is TRBJ1-1, the V gene TRBV27, with TRBD1 matching 7 bases. Germline assignment: CDR1 MNHEY and CDR2 SMNVEV (reference sequence). This CDR3 is built from 13 residues. With V trimmed by 7 bases and J by 3 bases, 5 bases remained unmatched. The CDR3 spells CASMGQGDTEAFF. The CDR3 DNA reads TGTGCCAGCATGGGGCAGGGGGACACTGAAGCTTTCTTT.

The chain is built from TRBV7-9 and TRBJ2-5, with 9 bases that match TRBD1. Trimming took 2 bases from V and 2 from J; bases not matched to a gene: 6. The CDR3 sequence is 16 residues long. Germline V gives CDR1 SEHNR, CDR2 FQNEAQ (reference sequence). The CDR3 sequence is CASSLIGTGFQETQYF. As DNA, the CDR3 is TGTGCCAGCAGCTTAATCGGGACAGGGTTTCAAGAGACCCAGTACTTC.

This clonotype was found a few times. The J gene is TRBJ2-7, the V gene TRBV2, with TRBD1 matching 7 bases. This CDR3 contains 13 residues. V dropped 7 bases and J dropped 5; count of bases not matched to a gene: 8. In germline, CDR1 is SNHLY, CDR2 FYNNEI. The CDR3 DNA reads TGTGCCAGCACCAAAGAAACAGGGGACGAGCAGTACTTC. This gives the protein CASTKETGDEQYF.

This chain uses TRBV6-1 with TRBJ2-1; 11 bases agree with TRBD2. The end of the DNA aligns better with TRBJ2-7, so the J call may be wrong. CDR3 length: 13 residues. Germline CDR1 and CDR2: MNHNS and SASEGT. CDR3 sequence reads: CASNRLAGYEQYF. The CDR3 bases are TGTGCCAGCAACAGACTAGCGGGGTACGAGCAGTACTTC.

The chain has TRBV6-1 and TRBJ2-3; 9 bases are a match to TRBD2. Trimming at V came to 5 bases and at J to 0 bases, leaving 6 bases not matched to a gene. Germline V gene sequence: CDR1 MNHNS, CDR2 SASEGT. This CDR3 has 16 residues. The CDR3 protein is CASSPLTSGSTDTQYF. CDR3 DNA: TGTGCCAGCAGTCCACTAACTAGCGGGAGCACAGATACGCAGTATTTT.

This sequence joins TRBV2 and TRBJ1-6, with D possibly TRBD1 on 5 matching bases. This CDR3 region has 15 residues. V was clipped by 3 bases and J by 8 bases, with 14 bases between them. Germline CDR1 reads SNHLY; CDR2 reads FYNNEI. CDR3 residues: CASSEIQGIDSPLHF. CDR3 sequence (DNA): TGTGCCAGCAGTGAGATCCAGGGAATCGATTCACCCCTCCACTTT. The entire variable domain, with the rest obtained from reference TRBV2 and TRBJ1-6, is as follows: EPEVTQTPSHQVTQMGQEVILRCVPISNHLYFYWYRQILGQKVEFLVSFYNNEISEKSEIFDDQFSVERPDGSNFTLKIRSTKLEDSAMYFCASSEIQGIDSPLHFGNGTRLTVT.

The genes are TRBV6-1 and TRBJ1-1, with no clear D. The CDR3 contains 14 residues. Germline V CDR1 and CDR2: MNHNS, SASEGT. Trimming removed 8 bases from V and 4 bases from J, with 17 bases in between. In DNA, the CDR3 is TGTGCCAGCCGCACCTCCCCTTGGGGCACTGAAGCTTTCTTT. Translating gives CASRTSPWGTEAFF.

The chain couples TRBV5-1 to TRBJ2-5; 9 nucleotides line up with TRBD2. V gave up 0 bases and J gave up 4 bases; unmatched junction bases: 7. CDR3 size: 16 residues. Germline V gene data show CDR1 as SGHRS and CDR2 as YFSETQ. DNA for the CDR3: TGCGCCAGCAGCTTGGAGGGTAGCGGGAGTGGAGAGACCCAGTACTTC. Amino acids: CASSLEGSGSGETQYF.